This T cell receptor beta chain emerged from a study of cytomegalovirus exposure and HLA in healthy donors. General study findings and limits: In a later analysis, at a false discovery rate of 0.05, roughly 17,000 TCR beta sequences matched HLA alleles. Some public TCRs appeared in many individuals, while most sequences were rare.

The primer mix had 60 Vbeta and 13 Jbeta primers. In the authors' workflow: Unique TCR beta chains numbered approximately 80 million in a later analysis, with roughly 11 million shared. The data were produced by immunoSEQ multiplex PCR, yet TCRdb's version contains in-frame clones alone and is incomplete. The V and J calls and clone size come from that table; D and trimming were worked out from the DNA. The table includes roughly 180,000 clones, around 80% detected once. This clone appeared a few times. The antigen is unknown. The CDR3 length is 16 residues. J lost 3 bases, V lost 4 bases, and 6 bases had no gene match. Looked up from germline, CDR1 is LGHNA and CDR2 is YNFKEQ.

The receptor's source is a woman aged 45-65 years in good health and CMV-seropositive. Input material: PBMCs. V usage is TRBV4-2 and J usage is TRBJ1-5; TRBD1 aligns across 10 bases. Here the CDR3 reads CASSPPGTGVNQPQHF. As DNA, the CDR3 is TGTGCCAGCAGCCCACCCGGGACAGGGGTCAATCAGCCCCAGCATTTT.